A selection of T cell receptor beta chains follows, all from one sample in a study of blood T cell repertoires in COVID-19. Sequencing used immunoSEQ multiplex PCR; TCRdb keeps in-frame clones, though not all of them. In the table there are a few hundred thousand clones, 87% of which are singletons. Sample: peripheral blood. The source of these receptors is a man between 18 and 35 years old with active or convalescent COVID-19. Both conserved end residues are part of each CDR3. A D gene is named only where the DNA matches it firmly. Clone size is not always given. Where it is, it says once, few, many or a class for expanded clones.

length: 15
V: TRBV7-9
D: NA
J: TRBJ2-7
size: NA
CDR3: CASSPPGVSWYEQYF
DNA: TGTGCCAGCAGCCCCCCCGGGGTAAGCTGGTACGAGCAGTACTTC

length: 14
V: TRBV19
D: TRBD2
J: TRBJ2-7
size: NA
CDR3: CASSLAGHPYEQYF
DNA: TGTGCCAGTAGCCTAGCGGGCCACCCATACGAGCAGTACTTC

length: 14
V: TRBV27
D: TRBD1
J: TRBJ1-5
size: NA
CDR3: CASSLGTENQPQHF
DNA: TGTGCCAGCAGCCTCGGGACAGAGAATCAGCCCCAGCATTTT

length: 15
V: TRBV27
D: NA
J: TRBJ1-6
size: once
CDR3: CASSLSSGVGSPLHF
DNA: TGTGCCAGCAGTTTATCATCAGGGGTTGGGTCACCCCTCCACTTT

length: 13
V: TRBV3-1/TRBV3-2
D: NA
J: TRBJ1-1
size: NA
CDR3: CASSHAERTEAFF
DNA: TGTGCCAGCAGCCATGCGGAGCGCACTGAAGCTTTCTTT

length: 15
V: TRBV5-1
D: TRBD1
J: TRBJ2-5
size: NA
CDR3: CASSSSGTGVETQYF
DNA: TGCGCCAGCAGCTCGTCCGGGACAGGGGTAGAGACCCAGTACTTC

length: 13
V: TRBV6-6
D: NA
J: TRBJ2-3
size: once
CDR3: CAISRIAGDTQYF
DNA: TGTGCCATCAGTCGGATAGCCGGCGATACGCAGTATTTT

length: 14
V: TRBV7-8
D: NA
J: TRBJ1-4
size: NA
CDR3: CASSLAQSNEKLFF
DNA: TGTGCCAGCAGCTTAGCACAGAGTAATGAAAAACTGTTTTTT

length: 14
V: TRBV13
D: TRBD1
J: TRBJ2-5
size: NA
CDR3: CASSSRGREETQYF
DNA: TGTGCCAGCAGCTCCAGGGGGCGGGAAGAGACCCAGTACTTC

length: 16
V: TRBV7-8
D: NA
J: TRBJ1-4
size: NA
CDR3: CASSLMWGATNEKLFF
DNA: TGTGCCAGCAGCTTAATGTGGGGGGCAACTAATGAAAAACTGTTTTTT

length: 16
V: TRBV2
D: NA
J: TRBJ2-3
size: NA
CDR3: CASSVQGRGSADTQYF
DNA: TGTGCCAGCAGTGTTCAGGGAAGGGGATCGGCAGATACGCAGTATTTT

length: 16
V: TRBV27
D: NA
J: TRBJ2-1
size: NA
CDR3: CASSFVGGELYNEQFF
DNA: TGTGCCAGCAGTTTTGTAGGGGGGGAGCTGTACAATGAGCAGTTCTTC

length: 16
V: TRBV7-2
D: NA
J: TRBJ1-1
size: once
CDR3: CASSSRSGFSFTEAFF
DNA: TGTGCCAGCAGTTCTCGATCCGGGTTCAGTTTCACTGAAGCTTTCTTT

length: 15
V: TRBV11-2
D: NA
J: TRBJ1-3
size: once
CDR3: CASSPYRGPRNTIYF
DNA: TGTGCCAGCAGCCCATATCGCGGGCCTAGAAACACCATATATTTT

length: 15
V: TRBV19
D: TRBD1
J: TRBJ2-5
size: NA
CDR3: CASSPGTGGLGTQYF
DNA: TGTGCCAGTAGTCCTGGGACAGGGGGGTTGGGGACCCAGTACTTC

length: 16
V: TRBV4-1
D: NA
J: TRBJ1-4
size: NA
CDR3: CASSQWAGAPNEKLFF
DNA: TGCGCCAGCAGCCAATGGGCGGGGGCGCCTAATGAAAAACTGTTTTTT

length: 14
V: TRBV2
D: NA
J: TRBJ1-1
size: NA
CDR3: CASTSWGVGTEAFF
DNA: TGTGCCAGCACCTCTTGGGGGGTAGGCACTGAAGCTTTCTTT

length: 14
V: TRBV18
D: TRBD1
J: TRBJ1-2
size: NA
CDR3: CASSPPDRAYGYTF
DNA: TGTGCCAGCTCACCACCGGACAGGGCATATGGCTACACCTTC

length: 13
V: TRBV15
D: TRBD1
J: TRBJ1-1
size: NA
CDR3: CATTRDRGTEAFF
DNA: TGTGCCACCACCAGGGACAGAGGCACTGAAGCTTTCTTT

length: 17
V: TRBV7-9
D: TRBD1
J: TRBJ1-5
size: NA
CDR3: CASSLYLGDRDNQPQHF
DNA: TGTGCCAGCAGCTTATACTTGGGGGACAGGGACAATCAGCCCCAGCATTTT

length: 16
V: TRBV7-9
D: TRBD1
J: TRBJ2-5
size: NA
CDR3: CASSFRTGPSQETQYF
DNA: TGTGCCAGCAGCTTTCGGACAGGGCCCTCTCAAGAGACCCAGTACTTC

length: 15
V: TRBV6-1
D: NA
J: TRBJ2-7
size: few
CDR3: CASSEVPPGFYEQYF
DNA: TGTGCCAGCAGTGAAGTGCCTCCCGGTTTCTACGAGCAGTACTTC

length: 14
V: TRBV7-9
D: NA
J: TRBJ2-7
size: NA
CDR3: CASSLPTSSYEQYF
DNA: TGTGCCAGCAGCCTTCCCACGAGCTCCTACGAGCAGTACTTC

length: 15
V: TRBV7-6
D: NA
J: TRBJ1-3
size: NA
CDR3: CASSDTGLSGNTIYF
DNA: TGTGCCAGCAGTGATACAGGGCTCTCTGGAAACACCATATATTTT

length: 14
V: TRBV5-4
D: NA
J: TRBJ2-2
size: NA
CDR3: CASRTLTNTGELFF
DNA: TGTGCCAGCAGAACTCTCACGAACACCGGGGAGCTGTTTTTT

length: 12
V: TRBV11-2
D: NA
J: TRBJ2-7
size: NA
CDR3: CASSLDPSEQYF
DNA: TGTGCCAGCAGCTTAGACCCTTCCGAGCAGTACTTC

length: 14
V: TRBV13
D: TRBD1
J: TRBJ1-2
size: NA
CDR3: CASSTGQGINGYTF
DNA: TGTGCCAGCAGCACGGGACAGGGTATAAACGGCTACACCTTC

length: 16
V: TRBV27
D: TRBD2
J: TRBJ2-3
size: NA
CDR3: CASSYLAGDLTDTQYF
DNA: TGTGCCAGCAGTTACCTAGCGGGGGACCTCACAGATACGCAGTATTTT

length: 15
V: TRBV6-5
D: TRBD1
J: TRBJ2-3
size: NA
CDR3: CASRSTGTDTDTQYF
DNA: TGTGCCAGCAGGTCAACCGGGACAGACACAGATACGCAGTATTTT

length: 14
V: TRBV2
D: TRBD2
J: TRBJ2-4
size: NA
CDR3: CASTRLTSQNIQYF
DNA: TGTGCCAGCACTCGACTGACTAGCCAGAACATTCAGTACTTC

length: 13
V: TRBV4-1
D: NA
J: TRBJ1-1
size: few
CDR3: CASRFGLNTEAFF
DNA: TGCGCCAGCCGCTTCGGGTTGAACACTGAAGCTTTCTTT

length: 17
V: TRBV5-8
D: NA
J: TRBJ2-1
size: NA
CDR3: CASSFEQGDSQYNEQFF
DNA: TGTGCCAGCAGCTTTGAACAGGGTGACTCCCAATACAATGAGCAGTTCTTC

length: 13
V: TRBV7-9
D: NA
J: TRBJ2-7
size: NA
CDR3: CASSLRESYEQYF
DNA: TGTGCCAGCAGCTTACGGGAGTCCTACGAGCAGTACTTC

length: 15
V: TRBV2
D: TRBD2
J: TRBJ2-2
size: once
CDR3: CASSGLAANTGELFF
DNA: TGTGCCAGCAGTGGGCTAGCGGCCAACACCGGGGAGCTGTTTTTT

length: 15
V: TRBV4-1
D: NA
J: TRBJ2-3
size: NA
CDR3: CASSLGAGAQDTQYF
DNA: TGCGCCAGCAGCCTCGGGGCGGGGGCCCAAGATACGCAGTATTTT

length: 12
V: TRBV6-5
D: NA
J: TRBJ2-7
size: NA
CDR3: CALTGSFHEQYF
DNA: TGTGCCTTAACGGGAAGTTTCCACGAGCAGTACTTC

length: 16
V: TRBV24-1
D: NA
J: TRBJ2-3
size: NA
CDR3: CATSDSSFGGADTQYF
DNA: TGTGCCACCAGTGATTCCTCCTTCGGGGGAGCAGATACGCAGTATTTT

length: 15
V: TRBV19
D: TRBD1
J: TRBJ1-6
size: NA
CDR3: CASSSRDRINSPLHF
DNA: TGTGCCAGTAGTTCCCGGGACAGGATTAATTCACCCCTCCACTTT